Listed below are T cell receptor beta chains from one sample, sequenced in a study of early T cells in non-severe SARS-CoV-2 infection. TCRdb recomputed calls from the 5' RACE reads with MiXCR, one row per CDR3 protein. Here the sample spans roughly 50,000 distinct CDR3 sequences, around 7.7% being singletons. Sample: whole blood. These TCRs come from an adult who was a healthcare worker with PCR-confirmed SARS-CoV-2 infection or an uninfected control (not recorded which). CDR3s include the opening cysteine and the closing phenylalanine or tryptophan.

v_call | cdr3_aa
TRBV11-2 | CASSLIMSNTEAFF
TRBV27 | CASSLQGAGETQYF
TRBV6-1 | CASTEGRSSYNEQFF
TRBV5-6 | CASSLLLAGTYEQYF
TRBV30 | CAWRRGASTDTQYF
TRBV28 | CASRRGSRETQYF
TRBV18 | CASSTYGESTDTQYF
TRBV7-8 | CASSLADRDRVYEQYF
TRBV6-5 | CASRHDRYYGYTF
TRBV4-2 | CASSQDSGDLNEQFF
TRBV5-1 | CASSQQAGYTGELFF
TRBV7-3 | CASSYHGGANTEAFF
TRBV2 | CASSLAGRGGRGELFF
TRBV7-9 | CASSLVVTGNTIYF
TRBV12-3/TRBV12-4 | CASSPQRGGNTGELFF
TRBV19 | CASSIRGQGFDEQFF
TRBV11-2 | CASSLMSGTDTQYF
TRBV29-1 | CSVEGQGIEQYF
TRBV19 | CASSTLDTDYYGYTF
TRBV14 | CASSLGRLGTEAFF
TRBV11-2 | CASSLMLNTGELFF
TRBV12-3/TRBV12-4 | CASSPSGRGARTEAFF
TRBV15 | CATSRGLSYEQYF
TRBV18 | CASSPRRLAEDTQYF
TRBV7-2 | CASGVPDTQYF
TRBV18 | CASSPPNYNEQFF
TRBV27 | CASSILGTTPTDTQYF
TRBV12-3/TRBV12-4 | CASSSYGELFF
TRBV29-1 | CSVERQGTVLNEQFF
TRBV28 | CASSFWDRVYEQYF
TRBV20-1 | CSARDPRATYEQYF
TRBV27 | CASSPLSGNTIYF
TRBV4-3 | CASSQGTGRNEKLFF
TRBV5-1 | CASSWGLAFPNTEAFF
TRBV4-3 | CASSQSGGTVNSPLHF
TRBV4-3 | CASSQDLGTGGSPLHF
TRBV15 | CATSTRAAEAFF
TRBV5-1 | CASSADSTYNEQFF
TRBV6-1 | CASSAGEETGELFF
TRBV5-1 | CASSLGPATGELFF
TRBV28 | CASSQLLSEQYF
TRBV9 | CASSVDGPSTDTQYF
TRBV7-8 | CASSLRDTILAKNIQYF
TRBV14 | CASSQGLTEAFF
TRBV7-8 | CASSLRFSNTGELFF
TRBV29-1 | CSVWGSGQDYEQYF
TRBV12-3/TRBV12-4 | CASSWFRTYEQYF
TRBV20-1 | CSARDPMAGVNTIYF
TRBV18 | CASSPQGDYGYTF
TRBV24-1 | CATSAPQGSATQYF
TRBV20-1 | CSANLQRGGRLDTQYF